This T cell receptor beta chain was captured in a study of blood T cell repertoires in COVID-19. Produced via immunoSEQ multiplex PCR; TCRdb's table is partial and in-frame only. This table holds 200,000 to 300,000 clones, roughly nine tenths found once. V was clipped by 1 base and J by 4 bases; unmatched bases: 6. The germline CDR1 and CDR2 sequences are SGHTA and FQGNSA. The CDR3 runs to 16 residues. J is TRBJ2-7 and V is TRBV7-2; 11 nucleotides align to TRBD2. The TCR comes from a woman aged 60-70 years who had recovered from COVID-19. Sequenced input: peripheral blood. The CDR3 coding sequence is TGTGCCAGCAGCTTAGTAGCGGGGGGGCCTCTTTACGAGCAGTACTTC. It codes for CASSLVAGGPLYEQYF.